The rows below give T cell receptor beta chains drawn from one sample of a study of response to subunit inactivated influenza vaccine. One entry per CDR3 protein results from TCRdb running MiXCR on the RT-PCR reads. This table holds around 650,000 distinct CDR3 sequences, around 16% found once. The sequencing here drew on PBMCs from blood, taken roughly 13 days after vaccination. The receptors shown here come from a man aged 50 to 60 who received an inactivated influenza vaccine. Both conserved end residues are part of each CDR3.

v_call cdr3_aa
TRBV5-5 CASSAGTSGNTGELFF
TRBV27 CASSLDGRGSYEQYF
TRBV11-2 CASSPAGGINTGELFF
TRBV5-1 CASSLEPGWTEAFF
TRBV6-2/TRBV6-3 CASRTPGRDTQYF
TRBV10-3 CATVAGAITDTQYF
TRBV10-1 CASSEAKNSPLHF
TRBV12-3/TRBV12-4 CASITGTGFTSTDTQYF
TRBV6-2/TRBV6-3 CASKVTGELFF
TRBV20-1 CSARDPGQGKPEAFF
TRBV4-2 CASSQDPGYETQYF
TRBV30 CACHGTGAEAFF
TRBV7-3 CASSFEVGELFF
TRBV4-1 CASSQDPLRPGELFF
TRBV30 CAWSAGRSSYNEQFF
TRBV7-6 CASSTGLAAYNEQFF
TRBV6-1 CASREIQLAKNIQYF
TRBV20-1 CSANRRGRGNTEAFF
TRBV20-1 CSARDDGRGYEQYF
TRBV5-1 CASSLDLGGLNTGELFF
TRBV20-1 CSAREQGANPNYGYTF
TRBV9 CASSENYNDEQYF
TRBV28 CASSLYRGSSYNEQFF
TRBV10-3 CAISDVGGSNTDTQYF
TRBV24-1 CATNSREGLGNEQFF
TRBV4-1 CASSQGQETWNTEAFF
TRBV19 CASSILPAGAGYNEQFF
TRBV2 CASSEPRSSSYEQYF
TRBV7-7 CASSFGGGATTGELFF
TRBV6-2/TRBV6-3 CASGTGPYEQYF
TRBV12-3/TRBV12-4 CASVLSGSYEQYF
TRBV5-1 CASSPDRVRYGYTF
TRBV24-1 CATSERGLAGSEQFF
TRBV18 CASSPLSGTVSEQFF
TRBV7-2 CASRWGTDTQYF